Below, 4 T cell receptor beta chains from the same sample are listed, as sequenced in a study of T-cell reconstitution after alpha-beta-depleted transplantation in children. TCRbeta library construction was performed incorporating unique molecular identifiers. TCRdb ran MiXCR on the PCR reads and lists one entry per CDR3 protein. In the table there are about 580,000 distinct CDR3 sequences, roughly 27% of which are singletons. Specimen: PBMCs, collected before TCRalphabeta/CD19-depleted stem cell transplant. These receptors all come from a boy younger than two with Wiskott-Aldrich syndrome, due to receive a stem cell transplant.

V gene TRBV27 combines with J gene TRBJ2-1, with TRBD2 as a possible D gene (6 bases). The ends were cut back, 3 bases at V and 4 bases at J, with 13 bases in the middle. The CDR3 contains 15 residues. Germline V CDR1 and CDR2: MNHEY, SMNVEV (reference sequence). The CDR3 nucleotides read TGTGCCAGCAGTTTTGGGGCGGGATTTTACAATGAGCAGTTCTTC. Translated: CASSFGAGFYNEQFF.

V usage is TRBV3-1 and J usage is TRBJ2-3, with D unresolved. Between the trimmed V and J ends, which lost 4 bases and 3 bases, there was a span of 8 bases. CDR3 length equals 13 residues. CDR1 and CDR2 from the germline V gene are LGHDT and YNNKEL (reference sequence). In DNA, the CDR3 is TGTGCCAGCAGCCGCCGAGAGACAGATACGCAGTATTTT. Its protein is CASSRRETDTQYF.

This clonotype was seen a few times. The rearrangement links TRBV20-1 to TRBJ2-3, with 9 bases fitting TRBD2. The CDR3 runs to 16 residues. Germline values: CDR1 DFQATT, CDR2 SNEGSKA (reference sequence). Trimming cost V 4 bases and J 2 bases; bases outside gene matches: 10. The DNA for the CDR3 is TGCAGTGCTACAGGGGGGCGACTAGCGGACACAGATACGCAGTATTTT. Its translation: CSATGGRLADTDTQYF.

A few counts support this clonotype. This chain links TRBV2 with TRBJ2-7, with D possibly TRBD2 on 6 matching bases. Germline V gene lookup returns CDR1 SNHLY and CDR2 FYNNEI. The CDR3 consists of 12 residues. V lost 8 bases, J lost 2 bases, and 10 bases lay in between. CDR3 nucleotide sequence: TGTGCCAGCGGGAGGACACCCTACGAGCAGTACTTC. This codes for CASGRTPYEQYF.